Listed here are 6 T cell receptor beta chains from one sample, sequenced in a study of OX40 agonist ivuxolimab in advanced cancers. Clones were sequenced by immunoSEQ multiplex PCR, and TCRdb holds only the in-frame ones, with some missing. The table records under 65,000 clones, approximately 79% of them present only once. Sequenced here: CD4+ or CD8+ T cells sorted from blood, sampled in a trial of the OX40 agonist ivuxolimab. The receptor source for this set is an adult with an advanced solid tumor such as melanoma, head and neck, liver or kidney cancer.

The chain couples TRBV7-3 to TRBJ1-1; D remains ambiguous. Germline-derived CDR1 and CDR2 are SGHTA and FQGTGA. The CDR3 has 14 amino acids. The V and J ends lost 3 bases and 5 bases respectively, with 13 bases between them. The CDR3 loop is CASSFNNRMTEAFF. The CDR3 DNA reads as TGTGCCAGCAGCTTTAATAATAGAATGACTGAAGCTTTCTTT.

The chain combines TRBV9 with TRBJ2-1; D remains unclear. The CDR3 is made up of 15 amino acids. Between the trimmed V and J ends, which lost 0 bases and 3 bases, there was a span of 10 bases. Looked up from germline, CDR1 is SGDLS and CDR2 is YYNGEE. CDR3 bases: TGTGCCAGCAGCGTAGATACAGCCAGCTACAATGAGCAGTTCTTC. It specifies CASSVDTASYNEQFF.

The V call is TRBV10-3, the J call TRBJ1-1; TRBD1 aligns across 10 bases. Germline V CDR1 and CDR2: ENHRY, SYGVKD. The CDR3 covers 15 residues. V gave up 9 bases and J gave up 1 base; unmatched junction bases: 8. Here the CDR3 DNA reads TGTGCCATATCAGACAGGGGGCCTGGGAACACTGAAGCTTTCTTT. It yields the protein CAISDRGPGNTEAFF.

This clone was counted once. This sequence joins TRBV28 and TRBJ2-5, with 7 bases matching TRBD2. V dropped 6 bases and J dropped 0; count of bases not matched to a gene: 7. The CDR3 is 15 amino acids. Germline CDR1 reads MDHEN; CDR2 reads SYDVKM. DNA for the CDR3: TGTGCCAGCAGGCCGGGGGGTCTGTACCAAGAGACCCAGTACTTC. Its translation: CASRPGGLYQETQYF. The entire variable domain, with the rest obtained from reference TRBV28 and TRBJ2-5, is as follows: DVKVTQSSRYLVKRTGEKVFLECVQDMDHENMFWYRQDPGLGLRLIYFSYDVKMKEKGDIPEGYSVSREKKERFSLILESASTNQTSMYLCASRPGGLYQETQYFGPGTRLLVL.

The chain recombines TRBV28 with TRBJ1-3; D is unresolved. The CDR3 contains 15 residues. V gave up 6 bases and J gave up 2 bases, with 14 bases separating them. The germline CDR1 and CDR2 sequences are MDHEN and SYDVKM. The CDR3 is CASSMYLATGNTIYF. The CDR3 nucleotides read TGTGCCAGCAGCATGTATTTGGCTACTGGAAACACCATATATTTT.

This clone showed up just a few times. This chain connects TRBV7-9 to TRBJ2-5, with TRBD1 matching over 8 bases. The CDR3 is 16 residues long. Germline CDR1 SEHNR, CDR2 FQNEAQ (reference sequence). The chain's CDR3 is CVASGGGGGQEETQYF. The DNA of the CDR3 is TGTGTCGCATCGGGCGGAGGTGGGGGACAGGAAGAGACCCAGTACTTC.